This T cell receptor (beta chain) stems from a study of CD8 T cells in ankylosing spondylitis (TCRdb year 2017). About the full investigation: To find TCR variants linked to disease, the study profiled T cell receptor beta repertoires in ankylosing spondylitis patients and healthy donors. In total, the full study cohort was made up of roughly 110 healthy donors and about two dozen ankylosing spondylitis patients. Samples of peripheral blood were taken, and for ankylosing spondylitis patients, synovial fluid was collected as well.

For sequencing, an Illumina HiSeq 2500 was employed. Quantitative 5'-RACE with molecular barcodes was used to prepare TCR beta libraries. In the original analysis: To identify disease-linked TCR variants, a new computational method was used, one built on a probabilistic model of VDJ rearrangement. TCRdb reanalyzed the raw reads on its own, using fastp at Q25 for trimming and MiXCR for clone calling, and kept in-frame beta chains. Rows matching on CDR3 protein sequence are summarized as one entry with the most common DNA and genes. What appears here as the V and J calls and clone size reflects TCRdb's work, not the paper's. For this sample the table gives around 490,000 distinct CDR3 sequences, of which roughly 5.2% were detected only once. The ten largest clones take up approximately 3.5% of the sample. The CDR3 spans 11 residues, from the cysteine through the phenylalanine. Only the CDR3 region is kept as DNA, spanning 33 bases read in frame from base 1. V and J are truncated by 2 bases and 8 bases respectively, leaving an intervening sequence of 6 bases.

Summary of the overall study and its limitations: In peripheral blood, the disease-linked clones were found at relatively low frequencies and had a CD8+ phenotype. A TCR beta motif of 7 or 8 highly homologous amino acid variants appeared characteristic of blood from ankylosing spondylitis patients. Some TCR beta motif variants had previously been reported in synovial fluid and blood of reactive arthritis patients, which suggested common disease-initiation mechanisms. According to the report, matched synovial fluid samples from ankylosing spondylitis patients were significantly enriched for the disease-linked clones.

There are many counts of this clonotype. The antigen it recognizes is unknown. There are no base qualities to consult, and no much larger clone falls within one base. The origin of this receptor is a male donor with ankylosing spondylitis. The sequence links TRBV12-3 or TRBV12-4 to TRBJ1-2, with the D gene too uncertain to name. Material for sequencing was blood, either unsorted or a sorted T cell fraction (not recorded which). The CDR3 sequence is CASSLTGGYTF. The DNA is as follows: TGTGCCAGCAGTTTAACTGGAGGCTACACCTTC.